The sequence of this TCR beta chain was determined in a study of blood T cell repertoires in COVID-19. On the study more broadly: Samples representing acute and convalescent COVID-19 were sourced from the United States, Italy and Spain.

The CDR3 covers 12 residues. V was pared by 0 bases and J by 11 bases, with 10 bases between. Germline CDR1 and CDR2: SEHNR and FQNEAQ (reference sequence). Seattle's enrolled individuals joined amid active infection and were then monitored longitudinally. In the authors' workflow: Reference gene primers were amplified, and this amplification served to estimate nucleated cell counts. Repertoires were generated with immunoSEQ multiplex PCR, while TCRdb's copy carries only in-frame clones and drops some. V and J calls and clone size come straight from that table; D and trimming were deduced from the DNA. The sample records fewer than 300,000 clones, just over 85% being singletons.

The TCR sequence derives from a man over 45 with COVID-19, enrolled during active disease. The J gene is TRBJ1-1, the V gene TRBV7-9; D is unclear. Sequencing was carried out using peripheral blood. CDR3 nucleotides: TGTGCCAGCAGCTTAGCGTCCGGGGAGGCTTTCTTT. The encoded protein is CASSLASGEAFF.